Listed below are T cell receptor beta chains from one sample, sequenced in a study of chemoradiotherapy in HPV16-positive cancers. Repertoires were generated with immunoSEQ multiplex PCR, while TCRdb's copy carries only in-frame clones and drops some. In the table there are 2,500 to 3,500 clones, over 70% of which are singletons. This specimen was tumor tissue, taken from a patient who underwent chemoradiotherapy. The source of these receptors is a human donor with HPV-associated anogenital cancer. The conserved cysteine and the conserved F or W are not part of the CDR3 here. Size tells how often a clone was seen (once, few, many) or the class of an expanded clone, and some rows leave it out.

TRBJ1-6	TRBV6-1	.	ASSEVVGPLH
TRBJ2-3	TRBV5-6	.	ASSPSGRRFGDTQY
TRBJ1-5	TRBV4-2	few	ASSQDAGGSYQPQH
TRBJ2-6	TRBV25-1	few	ASSRLSSGANVLT
TRBJ2-3	TRBV7-3	.	ASSFDLVDTQY
TRBJ2-3	TRBV5-1	.	ASSLGGTSTDTQY
TRBJ1-1	TRBV11-2	few	ASSRTGGEAF
TRBJ2-7	TRBV18	.	ASSPPGTTWEQY
TRBJ2-2	TRBV30	few	AWKVADTDTGELF
TRBJ2-5	TRBV5-5	few	ASSPPAGETQY
TRBJ1-1	TRBV9	.	ASSGRGGRPEAF
TRBJ1-4	TRBV7-8	large	ASRNRGLDEKLF
TRBJ1-2	TRBV6-5	few	ASRDRGRDYGYT
TRBJ1-1	TRBV6-6	.	ASSYTVQGGTEAF
TRBJ2-4	TRBV18	.	ASSPPTGPKNIQY
TRBJ2-6	TRBV4-2	.	ASSQEVSSGANVLT
TRBJ2-2	TRBV6-4	.	ASSDTGTENTGELF
TRBJ1-1	TRBV5-1	few	ASSLRDKEAF
TRBJ2-5	TRBV7-2	.	ASSLDLRAGRETQY
TRBJ2-2	TRBV19	.	ASSDSGWSTGELF
TRBJ1-1	TRBV19	.	ASRVFTEAF
TRBJ1-1	TRBV5-5	.	AYSEVNTEAF
TRBJ2-2	TRBV6-6	.	ASSLGQGAGELF
TRBJ1-4	TRBV6-5	.	ASSSLPGQGNEKLF
TRBJ1-6	TRBV7-6	.	ASSLAKQANSPLH
TRBJ1-3	TRBV15	.	ATSTGFGSSGNTIY
TRBJ2-7	TRBV5-6	.	ASRLEGSYEQY
TRBJ2-7	TRBV11-3	once	ASSPGSGEQY
TRBJ2-2	TRBV19	.	ASSPARELNTGELF
TRBJ2-3	TRBV7-9	.	ASIIGGLSTDTQY
TRBJ2-7	TRBV6-6	few	ASSYSGGNGEQY
TRBJ2-3	TRBV6-4	.	ASSDSPGSTDTQY
TRBJ2-2	TRBV6-6	once	ASSYSAGELF
TRBJ2-2	TRBV2	.	ASSSWFNTGELF
TRBJ2-6	TRBV7-9	.	ASSYRQGYSGANVLT
TRBJ2-7	TRBV19	few	ASSTITGASYEQY
TRBJ2-7	TRBV6-1	.	ASITPRREVGEQY
TRBJ1-1	TRBV11-2	.	ASSLELYTEAF
TRBJ2-2	TRBV10-3	.	AISMSESTGELF
TRBJ2-7	TRBV6-5	.	ASRPWDSSYEQY
TRBJ2-7	TRBV5-1	few	ASSTRQGYEQY
TRBJ1-1	TRBV7-2	.	ASSSDLDTEAF
TRBJ1-1	TRBV6-5	.	ASSDRGQPKAF
TRBJ2-3	TRBV4-2	once	ASSQELAGGPSTDTQY
TRBJ1-1	TRBV19	.	ASSTRDLYTEAF
TRBJ1-6	TRBV7-9	.	ASSPLDSPLH
TRBJ2-1	TRBV27	.	ASSFRLLAGDEQF
TRBJ1-1	TRBV7-2	once	ASSLDWASEAF
TRBJ2-2	TRBV6-4	once	ASSDSGGSGELF
TRBJ1-5	TRBV19	.	ASTLGNQPQH